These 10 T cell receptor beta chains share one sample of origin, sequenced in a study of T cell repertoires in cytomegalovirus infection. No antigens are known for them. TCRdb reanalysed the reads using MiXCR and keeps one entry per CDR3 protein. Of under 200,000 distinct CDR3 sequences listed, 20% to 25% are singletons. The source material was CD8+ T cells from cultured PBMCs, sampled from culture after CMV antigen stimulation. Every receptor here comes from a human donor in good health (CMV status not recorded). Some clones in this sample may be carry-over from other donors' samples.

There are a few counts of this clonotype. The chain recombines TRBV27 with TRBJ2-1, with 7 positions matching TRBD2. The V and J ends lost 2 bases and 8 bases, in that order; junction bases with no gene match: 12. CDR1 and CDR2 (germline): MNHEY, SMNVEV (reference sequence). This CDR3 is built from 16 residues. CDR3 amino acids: CASSLEGTKRGHEQFF. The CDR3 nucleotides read TGTGCCAGCAGTTTAGAGGGGACTAAACGAGGTCATGAGCAGTTCTTC.

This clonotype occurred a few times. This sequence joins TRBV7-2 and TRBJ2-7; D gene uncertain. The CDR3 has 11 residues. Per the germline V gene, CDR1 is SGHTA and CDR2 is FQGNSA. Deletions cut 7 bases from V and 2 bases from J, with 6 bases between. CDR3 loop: CASNSAYEQYF. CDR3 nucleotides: TGTGCCAGCAACTCCGCCTACGAGCAGTACTTC. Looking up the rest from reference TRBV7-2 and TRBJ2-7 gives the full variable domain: GAGVSQSPSNKVTEKGKDVELRCDPISGHTALYWYRQSLGQGLEFLIYFQGNSAPDKSGLPSDRFSAERTGGSVSTLTIQRTQQEDSAVYLCASNSAYEQYFGPGTRLTVT.

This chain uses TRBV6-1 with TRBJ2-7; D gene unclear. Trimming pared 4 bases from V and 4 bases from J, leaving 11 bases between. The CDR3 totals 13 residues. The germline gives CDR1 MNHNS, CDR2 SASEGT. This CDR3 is CASSGRSWYEQYF. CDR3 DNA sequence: TGTGCCAGCAGTGGGCGGAGTTGGTACGAGCAGTACTTC.

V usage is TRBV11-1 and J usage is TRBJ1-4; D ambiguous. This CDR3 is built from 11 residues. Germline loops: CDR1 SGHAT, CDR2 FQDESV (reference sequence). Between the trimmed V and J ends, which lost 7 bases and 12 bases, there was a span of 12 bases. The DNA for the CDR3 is TGTGCCAGCATGGCGGACGGAGAACTGTTTTTT. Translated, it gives CASMADGELFF.

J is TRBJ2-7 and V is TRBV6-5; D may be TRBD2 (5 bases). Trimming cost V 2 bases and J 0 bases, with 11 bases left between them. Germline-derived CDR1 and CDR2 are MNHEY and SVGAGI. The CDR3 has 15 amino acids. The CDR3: CASSYLGLYSYEQYF. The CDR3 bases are TGTGCCAGCAGTTACCTTGGACTGTACTCCTACGAGCAGTACTTC.

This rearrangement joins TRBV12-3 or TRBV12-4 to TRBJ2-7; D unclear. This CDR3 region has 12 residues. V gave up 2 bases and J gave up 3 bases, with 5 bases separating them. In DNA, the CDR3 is TGTGCCAGCAGTTTATTGGACTACGAGCAGTACTTC. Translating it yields CASSLLDYEQYF.

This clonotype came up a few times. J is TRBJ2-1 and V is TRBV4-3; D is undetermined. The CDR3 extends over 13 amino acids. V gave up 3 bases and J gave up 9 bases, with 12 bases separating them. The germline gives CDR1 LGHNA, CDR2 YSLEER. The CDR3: CASSQTGRSEQFF. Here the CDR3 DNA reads TGCGCCAGCAGCCAGACCGGAAGAAGTGAGCAGTTCTTC.

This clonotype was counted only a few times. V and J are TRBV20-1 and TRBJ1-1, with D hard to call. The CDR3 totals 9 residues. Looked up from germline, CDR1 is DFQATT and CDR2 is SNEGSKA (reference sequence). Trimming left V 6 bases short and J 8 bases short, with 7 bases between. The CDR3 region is CSATPEAFF. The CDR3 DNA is TGCAGTGCAACCCCGGAAGCTTTCTTT.

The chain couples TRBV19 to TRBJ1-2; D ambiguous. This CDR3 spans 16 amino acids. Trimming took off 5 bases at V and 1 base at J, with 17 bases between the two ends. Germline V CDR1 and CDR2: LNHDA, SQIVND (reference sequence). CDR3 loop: CASSGPAGSLNYGYTF. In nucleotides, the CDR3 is TGTGCCAGTAGTGGCCCTGCAGGATCCCTTAACTATGGCTACACCTTC.

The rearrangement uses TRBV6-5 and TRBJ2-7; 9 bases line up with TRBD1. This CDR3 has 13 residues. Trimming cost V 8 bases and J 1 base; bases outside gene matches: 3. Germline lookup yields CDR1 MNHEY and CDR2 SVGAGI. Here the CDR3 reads CASGGTGSYEQYF. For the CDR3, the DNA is TGTGCCAGCGGAGGGACAGGGTCCTACGAGCAGTACTTC.